Below are 21 T cell receptor beta chains sequenced from a single sample in a study of blood T cell repertoires in COVID-19. Repertoires were generated with immunoSEQ multiplex PCR, while TCRdb's copy carries only in-frame clones and drops some. Of 200,000 to 250,000 clones in the sample, 70% to 85% were seen once. The sequenced sample was PBMCs or T cells enriched from blood (not recorded which). These receptors all stem from a man in his 60s who had recovered from COVID-19.

This clone has just one count. This sequence joins TRBV19 and TRBJ2-5; a possible D gene is TRBD2 (7 bases). The CDR3 totals 15 residues. Germline assignment: CDR1 LNHDA and CDR2 SQIVND (reference sequence). Trimming removed 5 bases from V and 5 bases from J, with 18 bases in between. The CDR3 here is CASSPLRGGRETQYF. Written as DNA, the CDR3 is TGTGCCAGTAGTCCCCTTAGGGGGGGTCGGGAGACCCAGTACTTC.

The gene calls are TRBV2 and TRBJ1-2; possible D gene TRBD1, 6 bases. The CDR3 has 14 residues. Per the germline V gene, CDR1 is SNHLY and CDR2 is FYNNEI. V lost 1 base to trimming and J lost 7 bases, with 13 bases between them. The CDR3 DNA follows: TGTGCCAGCAGTGAAGGCAGGGGCCCGGCTGGCTACACCTTC. Amino acids: CASSEGRGPAGYTF.

The chain links TRBV19 to TRBJ2-7, with a possible D match to TRBD1 (6 bases). The CDR3 consists of 12 residues. The germline V gene has CDR1 LNHDA and CDR2 SQIVND (reference sequence). V lost 5 bases and J 9 bases, leaving 14 bases between the germline ends. The CDR3 nucleotides are TGTGCCAGTAGTCCAGCACAGGGTGGGCAGTACTTC. Its translation is CASSPAQGGQYF.

V and J are TRBV13 and TRBJ2-1; 8 nucleotides line up with TRBD1. Germline assignment: CDR1 PRHDT and CDR2 FYEKMQ (reference sequence). There are 16 residues in the CDR3. Trimming took 4 bases from V and 5 from J; bases not matched to a gene: 10. CDR3 residues: CASSYRQGAIDNEQFF. CDR3 in DNA: TGTGCCAGCAGCTACCGGCAGGGGGCGATCGACAATGAGCAGTTCTTC.

The J gene is TRBJ1-1, the V gene TRBV2; D unresolved. Germline values: CDR1 SNHLY, CDR2 FYNNEI. The germline V and J ends were trimmed by 5 bases and 10 bases, with 14 bases remaining between them. This CDR3 region has 12 residues. DNA of the CDR3: TGTGCCAGCAGTCCAGGTCCCATTGGAGCTTTCTTT. Translation: CASSPGPIGAFF.

The chain couples TRBV20-1 to TRBJ1-2; D gene unclear. Between the trimmed V and J ends, which lost 7 bases and 6 bases, there was a span of 12 bases. This CDR3 spans 11 amino acids. Germline CDR1 reads DFQATT; CDR2 reads SNEGSKA (reference sequence). The CDR3 region is CSGQQMHGYTF. CDR3 nucleotide sequence: TGCAGTGGCCAACAGATGCATGGCTACACCTTC.

This chain connects TRBV11-2 to TRBJ2-7; D possibly corresponds to TRBD1 (5 bases). The CDR3 consists of 15 residues. V gave up 0 bases and J gave up 3 bases, with 12 bases separating them. The germline V gene has CDR1 SGHAT and CDR2 FQNNGV. CDR3 sequence: CASSLDINRSYEQYF. The CDR3 nucleotides are TGTGCCAGCAGCTTAGATATTAACAGGAGCTACGAGCAGTACTTC.

CDR3 amino acids: CASSWAGGSYNEQFF. CDR3 coding DNA: TGTGCCAGCAGCTGGGCGGGGGGCTCCTACAATGAGCAGTTCTTC. The rearrangement joins TRBV5-4 to TRBJ2-1; 8 nucleotides align to TRBD2. Trimming took 3 bases from V and 0 from J; bases not matched to a gene: 2. This CDR3 spans 15 amino acids. The V gene's germline CDR1 is SGHNT and CDR2 YYREEE (reference sequence).

This clone was observed a few times. The J gene is TRBJ2-7, the V gene TRBV3-1 (or the pseudogene TRBV3-2); 7 positions match TRBD2. V was clipped by 0 bases and J by 7 bases; unmatched bases: 6. This CDR3 has 14 residues. Germline lookup yields CDR1 LGHDT and CDR2 YNNKEL (reference sequence). In DNA form, the CDR3 reads TGTGCCAGCAGCCAAGATACACTAGCGAGGGAGCAGTACTTC. It yields the protein CASSQDTLAREQYF.

The V and J genes are TRBV5-5 and TRBJ2-5; possible D gene TRBD1, 5 bases. Trimming left V 4 bases short and J 1 base short, with 17 bases between. From germline, CDR1 is SGHKS and CDR2 YYEKEE (reference sequence). The CDR3 extends over 16 amino acids. As DNA, the CDR3 is TGTGCCAGCAGCAAGGCGCTAAGAAGGGGCCAAGAGACCCAGTACTTC. Translating it yields CASSKALRRGQETQYF.

The rearrangement uses TRBV7-2 and TRBJ1-1; D ambiguous. The CDR3 has 15 residues. Germline CDR1 is SGHTA and CDR2 is FQGNSA. V was clipped by 1 base and J by 1 base, with 10 bases between them. Here the CDR3 reads CASSLEYAGNTEAFF. DNA for the CDR3: TGTGCCAGCAGCTTAGAGTACGCGGGGAACACTGAAGCTTTCTTT.

The gene calls are TRBV9 and TRBJ1-3; the D gene is possibly TRBD1 (6 bases). The CDR3 covers 14 residues. V was shortened by 3 bases and J by 11 bases, with 18 bases between the two germline ends. Germline V gives CDR1 SGDLS, CDR2 YYNGEE. The CDR3 protein is CASSANPRDNAIYF. The CDR3 DNA follows: TGTGCCAGCAGCGCAAACCCTAGGGACAATGCCATATATTTT.

The J gene is TRBJ2-1, the V gene TRBV3-1 (or the pseudogene TRBV3-2); 16 positions match TRBD2. The J segment lost 3 bases and the V segment lost 4 bases, leaving 12 bases of the junction unmatched. CDR3 length: 20 amino acids. Germline V lookup: CDR1 LGHDT, CDR2 YNNKEL (reference sequence). CDR3 sequence reads: CASSLLPWGLAGGLYNEQFF. The CDR3 DNA sequence: TGTGCCAGCAGCCTTCTGCCGTGGGGACTAGCGGGGGGGCTCTACAATGAGCAGTTCTTC.

The V gene is TRBV6-2 or TRBV6-3, the J gene TRBJ2-7; a possible D gene is TRBD1 (5 bases). V lost 5 bases, J lost 0 bases, and 14 bases lay in between. Germline V gene sequence: CDR1 MNHEY, CDR2 SVGEGT. The CDR3 totals 15 residues. CDR3 nucleotides: TGTGCCAGCAGTAGGGGCCGGGCAGCCTCCTACGAGCAGTACTTC. The encoded protein is CASSRGRAASYEQYF.

The chain joins TRBV28 to TRBJ2-4; the match to TRBD1 covers 10 bases. V lost 5 bases and J lost 8; bases outside the gene matches: 6. The CDR3 contains 14 residues. The germline V gene has CDR1 MDHEN and CDR2 SYDVKM. In DNA, the CDR3 is TGTGCCAGCAGTCCCGACAGGGGGCTAGACATTCAGTACTTC. Translated, it gives CASSPDRGLDIQYF.

This chain joins TRBV6-4 and TRBJ1-1; D is perhaps TRBD1 (6 bases). The CDR3 contains 15 residues. Germline CDR1 and CDR2: MRHNA and SNTAGT. V lost 6 bases, J lost 0 bases, and 14 bases lay in between. The CDR3 DNA reads as TGTGCCAGCAGCCCAGGGGCCCTCATGAACACTGAAGCTTTCTTT. It codes for CASSPGALMNTEAFF.

In this sample, this clone turned up a few times. Within the sample, other DNA sequences also encode this same CDR3. This chain joins TRBV29-1 and TRBJ1-2; 9 bases are shared with TRBD1. J was trimmed by 1 base and V by 2 bases; bases with no gene match: 2. The CDR3 has 14 residues. CDR1 SQVTM and CDR2 ANQGSEA come from the germline V gene. CDR3 amino acids: CSVERQGVNYGYTF. For the CDR3, the DNA is TGCAGCGTTGAACGACAGGGGGTTAACTATGGCTACACCTTC.

The chain recombines TRBV7-6 with TRBJ1-6; TRBD1 matches 11 bases. The CDR3 sequence is 15 residues long. V trimming: 4 bases; J trimming: 10 bases; junction bases outside the gene matches: 6. CDR1 and CDR2 (germline): SGHVS, FNYEAQ. The CDR3 nucleotides read TGTGCCAGCAGCTCAGGGACAGGGGGAATATCACCCCTCCACTTT. The encoded protein is CASSSGTGGISPLHF. Full variable domain (missing parts from reference TRBV7-6 and TRBJ1-6): GAGVSQSPRYKVTKRGQDVALRCDPISGHVSLYWYRQALGQGPEFLTYFNYEAQQDKSGLPNDRFSAERPEGSISTLTIQRTEQRDSAMYRCASSSGTGGISPLHFGNGTRLTVT.

About this clone: The same CDR3 is also encoded by other DNA sequences in this sample. This CDR3 is CASSLGGGTEAFF. CDR3 in DNA: TGCGCCAGCAGCTTGGGCGGGGGCACTGAAGCTTTCTTT. The chain has TRBV5-1 and TRBJ1-1, with a tentative D call TRBD1 (5 bases). Germline CDR1 SGHRS, CDR2 YFSETQ. The CDR3 totals 13 residues. Deletions cut 0 bases from V and 4 bases from J, with 7 bases between.

This rearrangement joins TRBV7-9 to TRBJ1-4, with D tentatively TRBD1 (5 bases). Germline CDR1 is SEHNR and CDR2 is FQNEAQ (reference sequence). The CDR3 has 13 residues. The ends were cut back, 3 bases at V and 4 bases at J, with 6 bases in the middle. The CDR3 protein is CASSLGGNEKLFF. For the CDR3, the DNA is TGTGCCAGCAGCTTGGGGGGTAATGAAAAACTGTTTTTT.

This chain connects TRBV4-3 to TRBJ1-2; no firm D call. CDR1 is LGHNA and CDR2 is YSLEER in the germline V gene. V lost 0 bases to trimming and J lost 4 bases, with 12 bases between them. The CDR3 extends over 15 amino acids. CDR3 loop: CASSQDLAQTYGYTF. CDR3 nucleotide sequence: TGCGCCAGCAGCCAAGATCTAGCACAGACCTATGGCTACACCTTC.